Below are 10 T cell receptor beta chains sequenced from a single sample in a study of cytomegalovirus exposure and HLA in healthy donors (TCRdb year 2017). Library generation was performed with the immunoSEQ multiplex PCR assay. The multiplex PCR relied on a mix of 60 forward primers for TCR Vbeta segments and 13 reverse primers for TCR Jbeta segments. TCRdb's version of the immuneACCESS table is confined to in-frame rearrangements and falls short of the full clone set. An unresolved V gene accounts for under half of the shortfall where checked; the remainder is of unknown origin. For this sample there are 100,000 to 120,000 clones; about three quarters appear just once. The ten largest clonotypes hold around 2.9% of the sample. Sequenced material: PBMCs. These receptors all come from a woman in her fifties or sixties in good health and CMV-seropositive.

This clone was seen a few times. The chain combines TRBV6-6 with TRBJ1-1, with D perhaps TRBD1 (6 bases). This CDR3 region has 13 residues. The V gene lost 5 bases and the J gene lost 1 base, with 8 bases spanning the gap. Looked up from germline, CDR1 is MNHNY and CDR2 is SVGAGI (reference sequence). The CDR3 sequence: CASSRTANTEAFF. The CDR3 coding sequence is TGTGCCAGCAGTAGGACAGCGAACACTGAAGCTTTCTTT.

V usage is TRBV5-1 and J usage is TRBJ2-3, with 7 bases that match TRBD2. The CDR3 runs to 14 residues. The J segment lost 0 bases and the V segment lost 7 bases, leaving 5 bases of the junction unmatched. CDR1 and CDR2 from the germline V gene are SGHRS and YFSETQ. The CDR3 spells CASAGVRSTDTQYF. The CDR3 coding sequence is TGCGCCAGCGCGGGAGTACGAAGCACAGATACGCAGTATTTT.

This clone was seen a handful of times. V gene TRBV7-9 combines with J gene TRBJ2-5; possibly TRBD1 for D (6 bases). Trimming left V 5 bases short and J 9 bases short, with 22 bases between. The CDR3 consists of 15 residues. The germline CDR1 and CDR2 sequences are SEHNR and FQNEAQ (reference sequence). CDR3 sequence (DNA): TGTGCCAGCAGCCGGACAGACGATTACAAGGTGGCCCAGTACTTC. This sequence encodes CASSRTDDYKVAQYF.

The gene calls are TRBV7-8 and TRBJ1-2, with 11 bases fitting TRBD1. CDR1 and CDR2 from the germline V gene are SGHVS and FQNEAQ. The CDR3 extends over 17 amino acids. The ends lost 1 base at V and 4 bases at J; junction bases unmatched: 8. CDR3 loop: CASSLEDRGQRGYGYTF. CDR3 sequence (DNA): TGTGCCAGCAGCTTAGAGGACAGGGGGCAACGAGGCTATGGCTACACCTTC.

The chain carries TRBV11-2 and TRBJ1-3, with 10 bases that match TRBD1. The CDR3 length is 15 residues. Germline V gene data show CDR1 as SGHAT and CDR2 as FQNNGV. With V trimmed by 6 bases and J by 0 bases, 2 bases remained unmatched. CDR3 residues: CASSWDRGSGNTIYF. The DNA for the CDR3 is TGTGCCAGCAGTTGGGACAGGGGCTCTGGAAACACCATATATTTT.

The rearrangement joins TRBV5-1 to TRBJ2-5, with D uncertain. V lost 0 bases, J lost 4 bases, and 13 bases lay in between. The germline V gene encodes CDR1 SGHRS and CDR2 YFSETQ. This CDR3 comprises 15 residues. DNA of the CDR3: TGCGCCAGCAGCTTGGGCCCCACCTCGAGAGAGACCCAGTACTTC. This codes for CASSLGPTSRETQYF.

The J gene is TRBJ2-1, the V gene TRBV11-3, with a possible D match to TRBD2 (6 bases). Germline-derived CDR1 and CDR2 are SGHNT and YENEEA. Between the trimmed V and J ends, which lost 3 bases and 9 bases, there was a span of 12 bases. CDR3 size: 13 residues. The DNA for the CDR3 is TGTGCCAGCAGCTTCACCCGCGGGGCTGAGCAGTTCTTC. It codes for CASSFTRGAEQFF.

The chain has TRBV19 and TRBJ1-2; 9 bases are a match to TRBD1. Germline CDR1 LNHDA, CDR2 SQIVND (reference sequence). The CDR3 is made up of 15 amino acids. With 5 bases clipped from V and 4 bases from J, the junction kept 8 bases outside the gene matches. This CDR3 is CASSALQGAGYGYTF. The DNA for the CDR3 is TGTGCCAGTAGTGCTTTACAGGGGGCTGGCTATGGCTACACCTTC.

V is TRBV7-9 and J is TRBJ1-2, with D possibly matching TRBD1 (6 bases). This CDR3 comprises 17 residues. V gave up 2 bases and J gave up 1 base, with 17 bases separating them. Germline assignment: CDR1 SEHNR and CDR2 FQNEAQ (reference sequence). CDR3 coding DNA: TGTGCCAGCAGCTTATGGGGGGGGCCGGGTGGTAACTATGGCTACACCTTC. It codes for CASSLWGGPGGNYGYTF.

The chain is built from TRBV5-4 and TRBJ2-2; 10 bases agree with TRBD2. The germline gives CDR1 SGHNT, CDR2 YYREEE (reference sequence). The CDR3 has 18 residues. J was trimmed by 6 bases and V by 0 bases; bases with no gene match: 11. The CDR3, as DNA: TGTGCCAGCAGCTTGGAGGGACTAGCGCGGGTAGGGGCCGGGGAGCTGTTTTTT. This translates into CASSLEGLARVGAGELFF.